The present T cell receptor beta chain was sequenced within a study of T cell changes during pregnancy in multiple sclerosis. The trim removed 4 bases at V and 1 base at J, leaving 9 bases unmatched. The CDR3 extends over 16 amino acids. Germline CDR1 and CDR2: MNHEY and SVGAGI. The data were produced by immunoSEQ multiplex PCR, yet TCRdb's version contains in-frame clones alone and is incomplete. Among around 70,000 clones listed, 90% to 95% were seen once. This material consisted of peripheral blood, taken in the third trimester of pregnancy. The clonotype comes from a female donor with multiple sclerosis, enrolled in a pregnancy study. The chain links TRBV6-5 to TRBJ1-1; 7 positions match TRBD1. CDR3 DNA: TGTGCCAGCAGTTCCCTTGACAGGGTCCCGAACACTGAAGCTTTCTTT. It is translated as CASSSLDRVPNTEAFF.